Each of the 20 T cell receptor beta chains below was sequenced from the same sample in a study of T-cell reconstitution after alpha-beta-depleted transplantation in children. Unique molecular identifiers were built into the TCRbeta library. TCRdb called the PCR reads again in MiXCR, with one record for every CDR3 protein. The data hold approximately 630,000 distinct CDR3 sequences, with around 12% observed a single time. The input for sequencing was PBMCs, taken before TCRalphabeta/CD19-depleted stem cell transplant. These TCRs come from a girl aged 2 to 9 with congenital amegakaryocytic thrombocytopenia, due to receive a stem cell transplant.

The V and J genes are TRBV5-1 and TRBJ2-7, with TRBD2 matching 9 bases. The junction had 10 bases not matched to a gene; V was cut back by 4 bases and J by 2 bases. The CDR3 loop spans 16 amino acids. Germline assignment: CDR1 SGHRS and CDR2 YFSETQ. CDR3 residues: CASSQGIAGVPYEQYF. CDR3 DNA sequence: TGCGCCAGCAGCCAGGGAATAGCGGGAGTTCCCTACGAGCAGTACTTC. Supplemented by reference TRBV5-1 and TRBJ2-7, the full variable domain reads KAGVTQTPRYLIKTRGQQVTLSCSPISGHRSVSWYQQTPGQGLQFLFEYFSETQRNKGNFPGRFSGRQFSNSRSEMNVSTLELGDSALYLCASSQGIAGVPYEQYFGPGTRLTVT.

In its sample, this clonotype was seen a few times. V gene TRBV20-1 combines with J gene TRBJ2-5, with 9 bases that match TRBD1. Per the germline V gene, CDR1 is DFQATT and CDR2 is SNEGSKA (reference sequence). Trimming took 5 bases from V and 4 from J; bases not matched to a gene: 2. The CDR3 has 12 amino acids. The CDR3 bases are TGCAGTGCTGCGGACAGGGGAGAGACCCAGTACTTC. This codes for CSAADRGETQYF.

The genes are TRBV29-1 and TRBJ2-1; D not certain. CDR1 SQVTM and CDR2 ANQGSEA come from the germline V gene. V was clipped by 0 bases and J by 9 bases, with 18 bases between them. This CDR3 is built from 15 residues. Here the CDR3 reads CSVEDSGLNYGEQFF. CDR3 in DNA: TGCAGCGTTGAAGATTCAGGTCTTAACTATGGTGAGCAGTTCTTC.

This clonotype has more than one count but fewer than ten. J is TRBJ1-2 and V is TRBV12-3 or TRBV12-4; possible D gene TRBD1, 6 bases. Trimming took 7 bases from V and 3 from J, leaving 24 bases between them. CDR3 size: 17 residues. The CDR3 reads CASISPSPPGGHYGYTF. The CDR3 DNA follows: TGTGCCAGCATCTCTCCCAGCCCGCCGGGGGGGCACTATGGCTACACCTTC.

The table lists this clonotype with many counts. CDR3 amino acids: CSVLAGGPDEQYF. As DNA, the CDR3 is TGCAGTGTTTTAGCGGGAGGGCCGGATGAGCAGTACTTC. This chain uses TRBV20-1 with TRBJ2-7; 11 bases match TRBD2. This CDR3 is 13 amino acids long. The germline CDR1 and CDR2 sequences are DFQATT and SNEGSKA (reference sequence). J lost 7 bases, V lost 7 bases, and 9 bases had no gene match.

V usage is TRBV20-1 and J usage is TRBJ2-5, with a weak D call TRBD1 (5 bases). Germline V lookup: CDR1 DFQATT, CDR2 SNEGSKA (reference sequence). The CDR3 totals 15 residues. Trimming removed 5 bases at V and 4 bases at J, with 20 bases between. In nucleotides, the CDR3 is TGCAGTGCTCCCCTAGAAGGCAGGGTGAGAGAGACCCAGTACTTC. This encodes CSAPLEGRVRETQYF.

J is TRBJ1-2 and V is TRBV10-3; tentatively, D is TRBD1 (5 bases). Germline CDR1 reads ENHRY; CDR2 reads SYGVKD. Trimming stripped 8 bases from V and 4 bases from J, with 26 bases between. This CDR3 has 17 residues. CDR3 loop: CAIQRGARAHSAYGYTF. In DNA form, the CDR3 reads TGTGCCATCCAGAGGGGCGCGCGCGCGCATTCAGCCTATGGCTACACCTTC.

The V gene is TRBV28, the J gene TRBJ2-1; D ambiguous. The CDR3 spans 13 residues. The germline gives CDR1 MDHEN, CDR2 SYDVKM. Trimming shortened V by 4 bases and J by 8 bases, and 12 bases separated the two germline ends. Here the CDR3 DNA reads TGTGCCAGCAGTTCCCCGGCAAGCTATGAGCAGTTCTTC. It encodes CASSSPASYEQFF.

This clonotype was detected many times. The chain joins TRBV15 to TRBJ1-1; no definite D call. The CDR3 extends over 15 amino acids. Germline CDR1 and CDR2: LNHNV and YYDKDF (reference sequence). V lost 2 bases and J lost 11, with 21 bases in between. In DNA form, the CDR3 reads TGTGCCACCAGCAGAAACCTCGGTCCCGTTCGAGGTGCTTTCTTT. Protein product: CATSRNLGPVRGAFF.

This clonotype was recorded at least ten times. The chain has TRBV7-9 and TRBJ1-5; no definite D call. The V gene's germline CDR1 is SEHNR and CDR2 FQNEAQ (reference sequence). The CDR3 runs to 15 residues. Deletions cut 5 bases from V and 2 bases from J, with 13 bases between. Here the CDR3 reads CASSPDGWGNQPQHF. In DNA form, the CDR3 reads TGTGCCAGCAGCCCTGATGGTTGGGGCAATCAGCCCCAGCATTTT.

A few counts support this clonotype. V is TRBV7-9 and J is TRBJ2-7; possibly TRBD2 for D (5 bases). The germline V and J ends were trimmed by 0 bases and 5 bases, with 14 bases remaining between them. Germline V lookup: CDR1 SEHNR, CDR2 FQNEAQ (reference sequence). This CDR3 has 15 residues. The CDR3 nucleotides are TGTGCCAGCAGCTTAGCCCAGGTCCTCGGGGACGAGCAGTACTTC. As protein: CASSLAQVLGDEQYF.

This clonotype was detected ten times or more. The rearrangement joins TRBV20-1 to TRBJ2-5, with D perhaps TRBD1 (5 bases). With 7 bases removed from V and 5 bases from J, the gap between germline ends came to 20 bases. The length of the CDR3 is 14 residues. From germline, CDR1 is DFQATT and CDR2 SNEGSKA (reference sequence). CDR3 protein: CSGGQTGGRETQYF. The CDR3 DNA sequence: TGCAGTGGGGGTCAAACAGGTGGAAGGGAGACCCAGTACTTC.

This clonotype was detected many times. V and J are TRBV11-3 and TRBJ2-1, with TRBD2 identical over 9 bases. CDR3 length equals 15 residues. Germline V gene lookup returns CDR1 SGHNT and CDR2 YENEEA. Unmatched junction bases numbered 7, after V lost 1 base and J lost 9 bases. The CDR3, as DNA: TGTGCCAGCAGCTTAGGGCTAGCGGGATATCGTGAGCAGTTCTTC. Translating it yields CASSLGLAGYREQFF.

This clonotype showed up many times. CDR3 DNA: TGCAGTGCTAGACCGACGGGCTACGAGCAGTACTTC. The encoded protein is CSARPTGYEQYF. This chain connects TRBV20-1 to TRBJ2-7; D is unresolved. CDR1 and CDR2 (germline): DFQATT, SNEGSKA (reference sequence). This CDR3 is built from 12 residues. Trimming removed 2 bases from V and 3 bases from J, with 8 bases in between.

J is TRBJ2-7 and V is TRBV25-1; unclear D gene. The germline V and J ends were trimmed by 11 bases and 3 bases, with 2 bases remaining between them. The germline V gene has CDR1 MGHDK and CDR2 SYGVNS. This CDR3 region has 8 residues. The chain's CDR3 is CAFYEQYF. The DNA of the CDR3 is TGTGCCTTCTACGAGCAGTACTTC.

On this clonotype: One junction end disagrees with the germline gene, perhaps due to a read error. This chain's CDR3 is CCARDTLSPHSSYEQYF. The CDR3 DNA reads TGCTGTGCTAGAGATACGCTCTCACCCCACAGCTCCTACGAGCAGTACTTC. V usage is TRBV20-1 and J usage is TRBJ2-7; D remains unclear. Per the germline V gene, CDR1 is DFQATT and CDR2 is SNEGSKA (reference sequence). The CDR3 loop spans 17 amino acids.

This clonotype was counted only a few times. The V and J genes are TRBV7-2 and TRBJ2-3; 8 bases are shared with TRBD2. Per the germline V gene, CDR1 is SGHTA and CDR2 is FQGNSA. The CDR3 contains 15 residues. J gave up 2 bases and V 5 bases, and 6 bases lay outside the gene matches. CDR3 DNA: TGTGCCAGCAGCCGCACTAGCGGCCCCACAGATACGCAGTATTTT. Its protein is CASSRTSGPTDTQYF. Full variable domain (missing parts from reference TRBV7-2 and TRBJ2-3): GAGVSQSPSNKVTEKGKDVELRCDPISGHTALYWYRQSLGQGLEFLIYFQGNSAPDKSGLPSDRFSAERTGGSVSTLTIQRTQQEDSAVYLCASSRTSGPTDTQYFGPGTRLTVL.

This clonotype was counted at least ten times. The V and J genes are TRBV5-1 and TRBJ2-3; 7 bases are a match to TRBD1. Trimming cost V 8 bases and J 1 base; bases outside gene matches: 10. The CDR3 covers 15 residues. Germline lookup yields CDR1 SGHRS and CDR2 YFSETQ. CDR3 sequence (DNA): TGCGCCAGTAAAAATGCCGGGACAGGCACAGATACGCAGTATTTT. Its translation is CASKNAGTGTDTQYF.

The DNA of the CDR3 is TGTGCCAGCAGTAGGGACAACGGAGGGGCAGAGACCCAGTACTTC. Residues: CASSRDNGGAETQYF. V and J are TRBV12-3 or TRBV12-4 and TRBJ2-5; D might be TRBD1 or TRBD2, each matching 6 bases. CDR3 length: 15 residues. V was pared by 5 bases and J by 4 bases, with 17 bases between.

This clonotype turned up a few times. The chain joins TRBV3-1 to TRBJ2-5; no clear D. Per germline, CDR1 LGHDT and CDR2 YNNKEL (reference sequence). With 0 bases removed from V and 7 bases from J, the gap between germline ends came to 12 bases. This CDR3 has 14 residues. CDR3 sequence (DNA): TGTGCCAGCAGCCAAGACGTCCGTGATGGGACCCAGTACTTC. It specifies CASSQDVRDGTQYF.